A selection of T cell receptor beta chains follows, all from one sample in a study of blood T cell repertoires in COVID-19. The table came from immunoSEQ multiplex PCR; TCRdb's copy has only in-frame clones and leaves some out. The sample lists a few hundred thousand clones, roughly 90% occurring once. What was sequenced was peripheral blood. The receptor source for this set is a young man with COVID-19, enrolled during active disease. The CDR3 runs from the conserved cysteine through the conserved F or W. The size field is filled for only some rows; it gives once, few, many or a size class.

len | j_gene | abundance | v_gene | CDR3aa
14 | TRBJ1-5 | - | TRBV6-5 | CATRKTGGGQPQHF
15 | TRBJ1-4 | - | TRBV25-1 | CASSDTGTPNEKLFF
15 | TRBJ1-4 | - | TRBV5-5 | CASSLVGQGDEKLFF
14 | TRBJ2-1 | - | TRBV6-1 | CASSEGTGGNEQFF
15 | TRBJ2-7 | - | TRBV6-5 | CASSRDSSFSYEQYF
15 | TRBJ1-4 | - | TRBV13 | CASINRGQGWEKLFF
17 | TRBJ2-1 | - | TRBV7-6 | CASSLGRYHPNADEQFF
17 | TRBJ2-1 | once | TRBV5-1 | CASSLAGRSSSYNEQFF
13 | TRBJ1-1 | - | TRBV7-8 | CASSLALTGEAFF
14 | TRBJ2-4 | once | TRBV5-1 | CASCYSPGQGIQYF
15 | TRBJ1-4 | - | TRBV28 | CASSPGPATNEKLFF
17 | TRBJ1-3 | - | TRBV7-8 | CASSLSGRGGSGNTIYF
15 | TRBJ2-5 | few | TRBV12-2 | CASRPLADLKETQYF
17 | TRBJ2-2 | - | TRBV4-1 | CASSPGRAISNTGELFF
16 | TRBJ1-1 | once | TRBV5-1 | CASSLVLRDRGTEAFF
14 | TRBJ2-2 | - | TRBV27 | CASSPRYGTGELFF
14 | TRBJ2-5 | - | TRBV18 | CASSGAGVQETQYF
14 | TRBJ1-2 | - | TRBV5-4 | CASSPYRQVYGYTF
15 | TRBJ1-5 | once | TRBV19 | CASRGRTGSNQPQHF
16 | TRBJ2-2 | - | TRBV13 | CASSLGQGANTGELFF
16 | TRBJ2-1 | - | TRBV7-9 | CASSLARDTGRNEQFF
17 | TRBJ2-5 | - | TRBV29-1 | CSVDAGLAGGIRETQYF
13 | TRBJ2-1 | once | TRBV11-3 | CASSPWRVREQFF
16 | TRBJ2-5 | - | TRBV9 | CASSVLGTSVSETQYF
17 | TRBJ2-3 | - | TRBV4-1 | CASSQVKGDRGTDTQYF
19 | TRBJ2-1 | - | TRBV20-1 | CSASQDWDRDRGSYNEQFF
16 | TRBJ1-3 | once | TRBV19 | CASSSRRRGNGNTIYF